This T cell receptor beta chain was obtained from a study of cytomegalovirus exposure and HLA in healthy donors. General study findings and limits: Most observed TCR sequences were rare, whereas some public TCRs were detected in many donors. Later analysis placed DRB1 highest and HLA-C lowest in TCR association rates, which differed by HLA locus. Previous analysis showed most TCR beta V segments were productive about 90% or about 30% of the time.

Points on this clone: The antigen remains unidentified.

PCR primers comprised 60 Vbeta and 13 Jbeta primers. Repertoires were generated with immunoSEQ multiplex PCR, while TCRdb's copy carries only in-frame clones and drops some. Of approximately 50,000 clones in the sample, around 83% were seen once. Sequencing was carried out using PBMCs. The TCR originated in a man under 40 in good health and CMV-seronegative.

CDR3 nucleotides: TGTGCCAGCAGCCCTGGGGGGGGCGACTATGGCTACACCTTC. Its protein product is CASSPGGGDYGYTF. This chain links TRBV7-2 with TRBJ1-2; the D gene is possibly TRBD1 (6 bases). Per germline, CDR1 SGHTA and CDR2 FQGNSA. CDR3 size: 14 residues. The ends were cut back, 5 bases at V and 3 bases at J, with 13 bases in the middle.